This is a list of T cell receptor beta chains from one sample in a study of T-cell reconstitution after alpha-beta-depleted transplantation in children. TCRdb fed the PCR reads into MiXCR, producing one record per CDR3 protein. In the table there are 200,000 to 250,000 distinct CDR3 sequences, just under 8.5% of which are singletons. Sequencing was performed on PBMCs, mostly from graft donor cells, taken 180 days after TCRalphabeta/CD19-depleted stem cell transplant. These TCRs come from a male patient younger than 18 who had a stem cell transplant for acute lymphoblastic leukemia, so the T cells may come from the graft donor. The CDR3 runs from the conserved cysteine through the conserved F or W. A D gene is named only where the DNA matches it firmly. The size field is filled for only some rows; it gives once, few, many or a size class.

j_call | clone_size | d_call | v_call | cdr3_nt | cdr3_aa
TRBJ1-2 | few | - | TRBV27 | TGTGCCATACCCGCACCGGGGCAGGCAGGTACCTTC | CAIPAPGQAGTF
TRBJ2-1 | - | - | TRBV19 | TGTGCCAGTAGCCAAGGCGAAATCAGGGAAAACGTCTACAATGAGCAGTTCTTC | CASSQGEIRENVYNEQFF
TRBJ2-7 | many | - | TRBV5-1 | TGCGCCAGCAGCTTGGGCCGTTATACCGAGCAGTACTTC | CASSLGRYTEQYF
TRBJ2-4 | - | TRBD2 | TRBV3-1 | TGTGCCAGCAGCCCGGGACTAGCGGCAAACATTCAGTACTTC | CASSPGLAANIQYF
TRBJ2-7 | many | TRBD2 | TRBV5-1 | TGCGCCAGCAGCTTGGCTGGCGGGGGGCGGTTTTTAGACGAGCAGTACTTC | CASSLAGGGRFLDEQYF
TRBJ2-7 | many | - | TRBV10-2 | TGCGCCATCCAGACAGGTAGCTCCTACGAGCAGTACTTC | CAIQTGSSYEQYF
TRBJ2-1 | many | TRBD2 | TRBV12-3/TRBV12-4 | TGTGCCAGCAGTTTAACAAGCGGGAGGGCCGGGTTCTTC | CASSLTSGRAGFF
TRBJ2-3 | many | - | TRBV10-3 | TGTGCCATCAGTGAGCAGGGAACAGATACGCAGTATTTT | CAISEQGTDTQYF
TRBJ1-2 | - | - | TRBV2 | TGTGCCAGCAGTCCCGGATCTCCTTGGTATGGCTACACCTTC | CASSPGSPWYGYTF
TRBJ1-2 | - | - | TRBV5-1 | TGCGCCAGCAGCGTCGACCGCAAAGTTAACTATGGCTACACCTTC | CASSVDRKVNYGYTF
TRBJ2-7 | many | TRBD1 | TRBV4-3 | TGCGCCAGCAGCCAAGTGTTCCGACCGGGACAGGCTCCCTACGAGCAGTACTTC | CASSQVFRPGQAPYEQYF
TRBJ1-2 | many | TRBD1 | TRBV7-2 | TGTGCCAGCAGCTTTAGGGACAGGGCTGGAGGCTACACCTTC | CASSFRDRAGGYTF
TRBJ1-5 | many | TRBD1 | TRBV7-8 | TGTGCCAGCAGCTTAGGAATGCGACAGGGTGATCAGCCCCAGCATTTT | CASSLGMRQGDQPQHF
TRBJ1-4 | many | - | TRBV7-9 | TGTGCCAGTGCCTGGGGGAGAGTTGAAAAACTGTTTTTT | CASAWGRVEKLFF
TRBJ2-3 | - | - | TRBV29-1 | TGCAGCGTTGAGGGGACACTTAGCACAGATACGCAGTATTTT | CSVEGTLSTDTQYF
TRBJ2-2 | many | - | TRBV7-3 | TGTGCCAGCAGCTTAGAACTGAACACCGGGGAGCTGTTTTTT | CASSLELNTGELFF
TRBJ2-1 | many | - | TRBV5-1 | TGCGCCAGCAGCTTGGCCTCCCACAATGAGCAGTTCTTC | CASSLASHNEQFF
TRBJ2-5 | many | - | TRBV28 | TGTGCCAGCAGTTTGACTCTCAGTGAGACCCAGTACTTC | CASSLTLSETQYF
TRBJ2-5 | many | - | TRBV20-1 | TGCAGTGCTAACCCGACGGGAACACTTCGCCAAGAGACCCAGTACTTC | CSANPTGTLRQETQYF
TRBJ1-2 | many | - | TRBV2 | TGTGCCAGCAGTGCGCGTAGAGGGGATGGCTACACCTTC | CASSARRGDGYTF
TRBJ2-3 | many | - | TRBV6-1 | TGTGCCAGCAGTGATGGTCCCTGGGATACGCAGTATTTT | CASSDGPWDTQYF
TRBJ2-2 | many | - | TRBV5-1 | TGCGCCAGCAGCTTGGTGGCGACGGGGGGGGAGCTGTTTTTT | CASSLVATGGELFF
TRBJ1-2 | many | TRBD1 | TRBV12-3/TRBV12-4 | TGTGCCAGCAGTTCCCGGGACAGACCCTATGGCTACACCTTC | CASSSRDRPYGYTF